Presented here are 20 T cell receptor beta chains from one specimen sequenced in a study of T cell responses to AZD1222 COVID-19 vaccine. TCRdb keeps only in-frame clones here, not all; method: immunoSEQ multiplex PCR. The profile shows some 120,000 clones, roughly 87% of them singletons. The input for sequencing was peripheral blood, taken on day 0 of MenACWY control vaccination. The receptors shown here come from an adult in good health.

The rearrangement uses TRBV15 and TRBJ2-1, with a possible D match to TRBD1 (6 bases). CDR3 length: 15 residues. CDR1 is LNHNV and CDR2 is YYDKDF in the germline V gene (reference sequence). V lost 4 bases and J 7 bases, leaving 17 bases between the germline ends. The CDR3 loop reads CATSTGTRNTNEQFF. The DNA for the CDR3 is TGTGCCACCAGCACGGGGACAAGGAATACTAATGAGCAGTTCTTC. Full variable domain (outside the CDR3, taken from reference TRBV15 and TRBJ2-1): DAMVIQNPRYQVTQFGKPVTLSCSQTLNHNVMYWYQQKSSQAPKLLFHYYDKDFNNEADTPDNFQSRRPNTSFCFLDIRSPGLGDTAMYLCATSTGTRNTNEQFFGPGTRLTVL.

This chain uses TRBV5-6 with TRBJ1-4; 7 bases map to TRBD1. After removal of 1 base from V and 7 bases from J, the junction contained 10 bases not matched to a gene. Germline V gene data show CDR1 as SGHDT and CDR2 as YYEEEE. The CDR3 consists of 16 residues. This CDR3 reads CASSLRPRGSIEKLFF. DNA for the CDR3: TGTGCCAGCAGCTTGCGGCCCAGGGGGAGCATTGAAAAACTGTTTTTT.

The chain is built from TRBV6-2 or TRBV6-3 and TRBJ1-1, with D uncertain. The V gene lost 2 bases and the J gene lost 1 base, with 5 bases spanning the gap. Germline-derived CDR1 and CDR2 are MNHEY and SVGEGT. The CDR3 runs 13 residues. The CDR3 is CASSYGENTEAFF. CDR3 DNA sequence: TGTGCCAGCAGTTACGGAGAGAACACTGAAGCTTTCTTT.

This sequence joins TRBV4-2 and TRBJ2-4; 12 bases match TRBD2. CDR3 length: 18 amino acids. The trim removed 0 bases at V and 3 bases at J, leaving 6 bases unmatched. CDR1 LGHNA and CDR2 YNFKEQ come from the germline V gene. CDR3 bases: TGTGCCAGCAGCCAAGAGGGAACTAGCGGGGGGTACAAAAACATTCAGTACTTC. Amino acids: CASSQEGTSGGYKNIQYF.

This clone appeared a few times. In DNA form, the CDR3 reads TGCGCCAGCAGCTTGGGGACAGCGAACACCGGGGAGCTGTTTTTT. It translates to CASSLGTANTGELFF. V is TRBV5-1 and J is TRBJ2-2, with D possibly being TRBD1 (6 bases). The CDR3 totals 15 residues. V was cut by 0 bases and J by 0 bases, with 6 bases left in between. Germline CDR1 SGHRS, CDR2 YFSETQ.

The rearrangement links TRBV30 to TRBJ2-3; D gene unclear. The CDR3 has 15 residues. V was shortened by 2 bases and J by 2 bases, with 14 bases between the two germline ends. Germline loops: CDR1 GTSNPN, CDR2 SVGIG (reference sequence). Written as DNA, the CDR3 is TGTGCCTGGAGTCCCGGAATACCAAACACAGATACGCAGTATTTT. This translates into CAWSPGIPNTDTQYF.

In DNA form, the CDR3 reads TGTGCCAGTAGTAGGTCACAGATTAATTCACCCCTCCACTTT. Protein sequence: CASSRSQINSPLHF. The rearrangement joins TRBV19 to TRBJ1-6; D is unclear. The CDR3 spans 14 residues. The ends were cut back, 4 bases at V and 6 bases at J, with 10 bases in the middle. Germline loops: CDR1 LNHDA, CDR2 SQIVND (reference sequence).

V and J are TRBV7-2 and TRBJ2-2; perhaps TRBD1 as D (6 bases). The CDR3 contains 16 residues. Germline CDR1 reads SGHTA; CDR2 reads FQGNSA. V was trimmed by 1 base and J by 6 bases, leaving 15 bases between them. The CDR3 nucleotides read TGTGCCAGCAGCTTAGTGCTGGGGGCCAGGGCCGGGGAGCTGTTTTTT. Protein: CASSLVLGARAGELFF.

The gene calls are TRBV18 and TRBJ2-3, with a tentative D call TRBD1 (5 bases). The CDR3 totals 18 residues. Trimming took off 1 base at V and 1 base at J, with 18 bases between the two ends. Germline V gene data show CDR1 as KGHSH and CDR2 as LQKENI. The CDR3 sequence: CASSPLRVDPDRTDTQYF. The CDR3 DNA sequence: TGTGCCAGCTCACCACTCAGGGTAGACCCGGACCGCACAGATACGCAGTATTTT.

The DNA of the CDR3 is TGTGCCAGCAGCCAAGAAAGTTCTACTAACTATGGCTACACCTTC. Translating it yields CASSQESSTNYGYTF. V is TRBV7-2 and J is TRBJ1-2; no firm D call. CDR3 length equals 15 residues. Germline loops: CDR1 SGHTA, CDR2 FQGNSA. The V end was cut by 5 bases, the J end by 0 bases, with 13 bases between. The complete variable domain, with remaining parts taken from reference TRBV7-2 and TRBJ1-2, reads GAGVSQSPSNKVTEKGKDVELRCDPISGHTALYWYRQSLGQGLEFLIYFQGNSAPDKSGLPSDRFSAERTGGSVSTLTIQRTQQEDSAVYLCASSQESSTNYGYTFGSGTRLTVV.

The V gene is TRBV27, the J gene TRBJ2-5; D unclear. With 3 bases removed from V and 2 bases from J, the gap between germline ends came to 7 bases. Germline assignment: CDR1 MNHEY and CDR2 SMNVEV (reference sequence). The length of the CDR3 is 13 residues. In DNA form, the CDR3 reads TGTGCCAGCAGTTTGGGTGTACAAGAGACCCAGTACTTC. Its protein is CASSLGVQETQYF.

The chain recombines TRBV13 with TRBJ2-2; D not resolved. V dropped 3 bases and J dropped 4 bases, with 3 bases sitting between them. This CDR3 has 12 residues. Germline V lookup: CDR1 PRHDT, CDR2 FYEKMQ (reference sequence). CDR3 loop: CASSFATGELFF. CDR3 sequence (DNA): TGTGCCAGCAGCTTCGCCACCGGGGAGCTGTTTTTT.

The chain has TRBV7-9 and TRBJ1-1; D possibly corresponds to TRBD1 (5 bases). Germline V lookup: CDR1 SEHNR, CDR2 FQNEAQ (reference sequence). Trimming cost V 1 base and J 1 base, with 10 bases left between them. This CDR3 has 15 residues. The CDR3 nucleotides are TGTGCCAGCAGCTTAGATCCAGGGAGGAACACTGAAGCTTTCTTT. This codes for CASSLDPGRNTEAFF.

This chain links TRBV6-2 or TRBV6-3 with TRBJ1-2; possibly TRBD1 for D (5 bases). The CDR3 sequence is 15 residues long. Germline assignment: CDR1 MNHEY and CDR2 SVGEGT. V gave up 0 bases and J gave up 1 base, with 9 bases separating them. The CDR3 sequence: CASSYSTGNNYGYTF. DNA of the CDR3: TGTGCCAGCAGTTACTCTACAGGAAATAACTATGGCTACACCTTC.

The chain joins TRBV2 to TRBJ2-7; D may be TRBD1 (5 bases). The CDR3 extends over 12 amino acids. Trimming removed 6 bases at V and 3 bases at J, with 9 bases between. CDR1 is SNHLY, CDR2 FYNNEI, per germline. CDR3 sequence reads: CASRRTYYEQYV. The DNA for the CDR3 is TGTGCCAGCAGGAGGACATACTACGAGCAGTACGTC.

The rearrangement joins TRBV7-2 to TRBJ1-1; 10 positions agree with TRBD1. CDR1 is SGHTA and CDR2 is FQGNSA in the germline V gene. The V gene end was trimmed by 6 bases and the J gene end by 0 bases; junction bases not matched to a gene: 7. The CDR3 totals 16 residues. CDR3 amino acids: CASSSRTGGLNTEAFF. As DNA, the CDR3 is TGTGCCAGCAGTTCCAGGACAGGGGGGTTGAACACTGAAGCTTTCTTT. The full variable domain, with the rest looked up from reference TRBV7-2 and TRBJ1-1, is GAGVSQSPSNKVTEKGKDVELRCDPISGHTALYWYRQSLGQGLEFLIYFQGNSAPDKSGLPSDRFSAERTGGSVSTLTIQRTQQEDSAVYLCASSSRTGGLNTEAFFGQGTRLTVV.

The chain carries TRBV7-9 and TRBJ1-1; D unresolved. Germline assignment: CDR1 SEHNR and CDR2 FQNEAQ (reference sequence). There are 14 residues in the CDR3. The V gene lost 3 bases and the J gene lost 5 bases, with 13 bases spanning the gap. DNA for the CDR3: TGTGCCAGCAGCTTCTTGGGTGGGGAAACTGAAGCTTTCTTT. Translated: CASSFLGGETEAFF.

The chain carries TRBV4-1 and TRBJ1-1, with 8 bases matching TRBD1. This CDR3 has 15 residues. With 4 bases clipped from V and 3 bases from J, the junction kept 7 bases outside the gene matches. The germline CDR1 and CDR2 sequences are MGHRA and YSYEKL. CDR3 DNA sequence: TGCGCCAGCAGCCGATCCAGGGGGCGGGACACTGAAGCTTTCTTT. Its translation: CASSRSRGRDTEAFF.

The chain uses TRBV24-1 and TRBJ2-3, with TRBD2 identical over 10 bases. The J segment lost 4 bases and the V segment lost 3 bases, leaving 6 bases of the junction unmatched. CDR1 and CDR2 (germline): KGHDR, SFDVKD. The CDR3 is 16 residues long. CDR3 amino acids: CATSDDLAGVADTQYF. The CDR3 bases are TGTGCCACCAGTGATGATCTAGCGGGAGTAGCAGATACGCAGTATTTT.

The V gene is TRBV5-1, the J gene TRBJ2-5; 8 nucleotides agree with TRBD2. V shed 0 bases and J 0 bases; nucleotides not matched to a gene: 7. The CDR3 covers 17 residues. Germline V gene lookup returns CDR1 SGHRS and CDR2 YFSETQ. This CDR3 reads CASSLERSGINQETQYF. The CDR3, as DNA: TGCGCCAGCAGCTTGGAGCGTAGCGGGATAAACCAAGAGACCCAGTACTTC.